The T cell receptor (beta chain) described here comes from a study of Graves' ophthalmopathy and Graves' hyperthyroidism. Amplification of the TCR beta CDR3 regions used RNA transcripts (as template). The authors performed first-round RT-PCR with HTBI primers and then a second-round multiplex PCR. MiXCR, applied by TCRdb to the multiplex PCR reads, yields one record per CDR3 protein. Seen here are 560,000 or so distinct CDR3 sequences, under 45% observed once, and the top ten hold about 4.2%. The CDR3 covers 17 residues. In germline, CDR1 is SGHVS, CDR2 FQNEAQ. V lost 5 bases to trimming and J lost 5 bases; unmatched junction nucleotides: 14.

Input material: peripheral blood or thyroid tissue (not recorded which). The source is an adult man with Graves' hyperthyroidism. This chain uses TRBV7-8 with TRBJ1-2; 10 nucleotides agree with TRBD1. This CDR3 reads CASSHGTGAALVYGYTF. DNA of the CDR3: TGTGCCAGCAGCCATGGGACAGGGGCGGCCTTAGTTTATGGCTACACCTTC.